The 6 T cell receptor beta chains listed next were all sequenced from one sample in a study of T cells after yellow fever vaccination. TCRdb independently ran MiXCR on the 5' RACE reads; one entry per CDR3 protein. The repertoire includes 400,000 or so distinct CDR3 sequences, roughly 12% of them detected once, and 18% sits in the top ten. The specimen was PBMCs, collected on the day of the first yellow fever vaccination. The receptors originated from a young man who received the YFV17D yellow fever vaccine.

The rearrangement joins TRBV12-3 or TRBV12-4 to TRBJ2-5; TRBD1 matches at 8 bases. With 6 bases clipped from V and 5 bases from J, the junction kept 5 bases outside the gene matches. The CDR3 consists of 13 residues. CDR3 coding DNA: TGTGCCAGCAGGCTGGACAGGGTTGAGACCCAGTACTTC. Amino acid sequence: CASRLDRVETQYF.

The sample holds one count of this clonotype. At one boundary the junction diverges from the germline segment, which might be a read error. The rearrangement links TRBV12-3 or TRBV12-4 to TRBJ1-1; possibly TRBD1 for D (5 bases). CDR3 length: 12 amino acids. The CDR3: CDSTWGSTEAFF. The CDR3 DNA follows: TGTGACAGCACCTGGGGGAGCACTGAAGCTTTCTTT.

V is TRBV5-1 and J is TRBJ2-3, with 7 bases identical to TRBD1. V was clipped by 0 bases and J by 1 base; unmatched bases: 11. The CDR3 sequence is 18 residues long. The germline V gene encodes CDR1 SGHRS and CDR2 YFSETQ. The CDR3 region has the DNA TGCGCCAGCAGCTTGGCCCAGACAGGGCCCCTTGGCACAGATACGCAGTATTTT. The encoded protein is CASSLAQTGPLGTDTQYF.

The CDR3 protein is CASSQEDRLNEQFF. CDR3 DNA sequence: TGCGCCAGCAGCCAAGAGGATCGCCTGAATGAGCAGTTCTTC. V gene TRBV4-1 combines with J gene TRBJ2-1; no clear D gene. The V end was cut by 0 bases, the J end by 7 bases, with 10 bases between. Germline CDR1 and CDR2: MGHRA and YSYEKL. This CDR3 has 14 residues.

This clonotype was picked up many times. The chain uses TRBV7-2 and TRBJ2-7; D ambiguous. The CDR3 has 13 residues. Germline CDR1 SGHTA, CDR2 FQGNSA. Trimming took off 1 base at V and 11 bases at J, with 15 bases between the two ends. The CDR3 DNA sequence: TGTGCCAGCAGCTTAGGCGGCGGAAGGGCAGAGTACTTC. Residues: CASSLGGGRAEYF.

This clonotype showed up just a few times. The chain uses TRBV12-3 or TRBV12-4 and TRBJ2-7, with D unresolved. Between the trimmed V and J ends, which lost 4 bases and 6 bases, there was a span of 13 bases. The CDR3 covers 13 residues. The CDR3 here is CASSSEPFGEQYF. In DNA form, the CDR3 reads TGTGCCAGCAGTTCTGAGCCCTTCGGCGAGCAGTACTTC.